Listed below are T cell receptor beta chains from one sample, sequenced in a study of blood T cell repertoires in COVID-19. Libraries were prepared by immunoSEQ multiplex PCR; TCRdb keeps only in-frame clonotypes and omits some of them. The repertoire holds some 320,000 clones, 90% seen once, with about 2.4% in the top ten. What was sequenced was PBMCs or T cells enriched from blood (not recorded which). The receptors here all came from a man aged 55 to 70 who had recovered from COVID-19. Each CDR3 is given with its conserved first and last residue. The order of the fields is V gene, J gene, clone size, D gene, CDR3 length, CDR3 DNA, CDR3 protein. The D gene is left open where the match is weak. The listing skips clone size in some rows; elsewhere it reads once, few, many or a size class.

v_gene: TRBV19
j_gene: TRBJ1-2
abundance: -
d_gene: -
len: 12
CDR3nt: TGTGCCAGTAAAGAGGGCAACTATGGCTACACCTTC
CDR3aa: CASKEGNYGYTF

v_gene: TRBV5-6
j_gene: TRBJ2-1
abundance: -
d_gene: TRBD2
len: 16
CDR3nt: TGTGCCAGCAGCTTGGGGCCGGCTAGCGGGTACAATGAGCAGTTCTTC
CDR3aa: CASSLGPASGYNEQFF

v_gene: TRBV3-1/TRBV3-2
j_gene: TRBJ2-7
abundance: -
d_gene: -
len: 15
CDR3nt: TGTGCCAGCAGCCAAAGGACGTGGGGCCCCTACGAGCAGTACTTC
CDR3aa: CASSQRTWGPYEQYF

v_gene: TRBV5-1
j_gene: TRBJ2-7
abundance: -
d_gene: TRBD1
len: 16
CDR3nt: TGCGCCAGCAGCGATCCGGGACAGGGTTTCTCCTACGAGCAGTACTTC
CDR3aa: CASSDPGQGFSYEQYF

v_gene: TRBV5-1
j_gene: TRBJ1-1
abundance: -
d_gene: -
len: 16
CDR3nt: TGCGCCAGCAGCCTCACCCCCCAAGAGCCAAACACTGAAGCTTTCTTT
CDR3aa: CASSLTPQEPNTEAFF

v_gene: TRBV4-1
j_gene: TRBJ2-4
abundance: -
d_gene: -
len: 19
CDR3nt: TGCGCCAGCAGCCAAGGACTACCCCGCAGAGTCCTAGCCAAAAACATTCAGTACTTC
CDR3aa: CASSQGLPRRVLAKNIQYF

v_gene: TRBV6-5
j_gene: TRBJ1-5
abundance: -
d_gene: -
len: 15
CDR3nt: TGTGCCAGCAGTTACGCGGGCGGCTCCAATCAGCCCCAGCATTTT
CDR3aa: CASSYAGGSNQPQHF

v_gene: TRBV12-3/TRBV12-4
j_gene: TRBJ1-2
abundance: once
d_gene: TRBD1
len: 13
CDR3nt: TGTGCCAGCAGTCGCCGACAGGGGCGAGGCTACACCTTC
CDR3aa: CASSRRQGRGYTF

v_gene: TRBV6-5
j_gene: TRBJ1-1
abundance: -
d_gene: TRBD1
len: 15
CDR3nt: TGTGCCAGCAGCGGGGGAACAGGGGGCGGGACTGAAGCTTTCTTT
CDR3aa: CASSGGTGGGTEAFF

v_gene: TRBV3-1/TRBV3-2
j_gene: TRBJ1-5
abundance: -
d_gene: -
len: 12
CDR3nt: TGTGCCAGCAGCCAAGCAGGACAGACCCAGCATTTT
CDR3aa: CASSQAGQTQHF

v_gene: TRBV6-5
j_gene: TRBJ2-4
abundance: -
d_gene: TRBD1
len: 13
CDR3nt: TGTGCCAGCAGTTTCGGACAGGGAAACATTCAGTACTTC
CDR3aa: CASSFGQGNIQYF

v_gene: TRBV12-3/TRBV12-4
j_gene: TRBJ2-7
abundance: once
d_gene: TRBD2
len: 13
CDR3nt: TGTGCCAGCAGGGCTAGCGGTACCTACGAGCAGTACTTC
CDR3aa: CASRASGTYEQYF

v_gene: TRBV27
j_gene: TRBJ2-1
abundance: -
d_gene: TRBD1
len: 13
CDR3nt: TGTGCCAGCAGGTCAGGGGGCTACAATGAGCAGTTCTTC
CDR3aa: CASRSGGYNEQFF

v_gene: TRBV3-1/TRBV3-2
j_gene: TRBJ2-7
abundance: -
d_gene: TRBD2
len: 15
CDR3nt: TGTGCCAGCAGCCCCCCGGGACTAGCAATCTACGAGCAGTACTTC
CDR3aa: CASSPPGLAIYEQYF